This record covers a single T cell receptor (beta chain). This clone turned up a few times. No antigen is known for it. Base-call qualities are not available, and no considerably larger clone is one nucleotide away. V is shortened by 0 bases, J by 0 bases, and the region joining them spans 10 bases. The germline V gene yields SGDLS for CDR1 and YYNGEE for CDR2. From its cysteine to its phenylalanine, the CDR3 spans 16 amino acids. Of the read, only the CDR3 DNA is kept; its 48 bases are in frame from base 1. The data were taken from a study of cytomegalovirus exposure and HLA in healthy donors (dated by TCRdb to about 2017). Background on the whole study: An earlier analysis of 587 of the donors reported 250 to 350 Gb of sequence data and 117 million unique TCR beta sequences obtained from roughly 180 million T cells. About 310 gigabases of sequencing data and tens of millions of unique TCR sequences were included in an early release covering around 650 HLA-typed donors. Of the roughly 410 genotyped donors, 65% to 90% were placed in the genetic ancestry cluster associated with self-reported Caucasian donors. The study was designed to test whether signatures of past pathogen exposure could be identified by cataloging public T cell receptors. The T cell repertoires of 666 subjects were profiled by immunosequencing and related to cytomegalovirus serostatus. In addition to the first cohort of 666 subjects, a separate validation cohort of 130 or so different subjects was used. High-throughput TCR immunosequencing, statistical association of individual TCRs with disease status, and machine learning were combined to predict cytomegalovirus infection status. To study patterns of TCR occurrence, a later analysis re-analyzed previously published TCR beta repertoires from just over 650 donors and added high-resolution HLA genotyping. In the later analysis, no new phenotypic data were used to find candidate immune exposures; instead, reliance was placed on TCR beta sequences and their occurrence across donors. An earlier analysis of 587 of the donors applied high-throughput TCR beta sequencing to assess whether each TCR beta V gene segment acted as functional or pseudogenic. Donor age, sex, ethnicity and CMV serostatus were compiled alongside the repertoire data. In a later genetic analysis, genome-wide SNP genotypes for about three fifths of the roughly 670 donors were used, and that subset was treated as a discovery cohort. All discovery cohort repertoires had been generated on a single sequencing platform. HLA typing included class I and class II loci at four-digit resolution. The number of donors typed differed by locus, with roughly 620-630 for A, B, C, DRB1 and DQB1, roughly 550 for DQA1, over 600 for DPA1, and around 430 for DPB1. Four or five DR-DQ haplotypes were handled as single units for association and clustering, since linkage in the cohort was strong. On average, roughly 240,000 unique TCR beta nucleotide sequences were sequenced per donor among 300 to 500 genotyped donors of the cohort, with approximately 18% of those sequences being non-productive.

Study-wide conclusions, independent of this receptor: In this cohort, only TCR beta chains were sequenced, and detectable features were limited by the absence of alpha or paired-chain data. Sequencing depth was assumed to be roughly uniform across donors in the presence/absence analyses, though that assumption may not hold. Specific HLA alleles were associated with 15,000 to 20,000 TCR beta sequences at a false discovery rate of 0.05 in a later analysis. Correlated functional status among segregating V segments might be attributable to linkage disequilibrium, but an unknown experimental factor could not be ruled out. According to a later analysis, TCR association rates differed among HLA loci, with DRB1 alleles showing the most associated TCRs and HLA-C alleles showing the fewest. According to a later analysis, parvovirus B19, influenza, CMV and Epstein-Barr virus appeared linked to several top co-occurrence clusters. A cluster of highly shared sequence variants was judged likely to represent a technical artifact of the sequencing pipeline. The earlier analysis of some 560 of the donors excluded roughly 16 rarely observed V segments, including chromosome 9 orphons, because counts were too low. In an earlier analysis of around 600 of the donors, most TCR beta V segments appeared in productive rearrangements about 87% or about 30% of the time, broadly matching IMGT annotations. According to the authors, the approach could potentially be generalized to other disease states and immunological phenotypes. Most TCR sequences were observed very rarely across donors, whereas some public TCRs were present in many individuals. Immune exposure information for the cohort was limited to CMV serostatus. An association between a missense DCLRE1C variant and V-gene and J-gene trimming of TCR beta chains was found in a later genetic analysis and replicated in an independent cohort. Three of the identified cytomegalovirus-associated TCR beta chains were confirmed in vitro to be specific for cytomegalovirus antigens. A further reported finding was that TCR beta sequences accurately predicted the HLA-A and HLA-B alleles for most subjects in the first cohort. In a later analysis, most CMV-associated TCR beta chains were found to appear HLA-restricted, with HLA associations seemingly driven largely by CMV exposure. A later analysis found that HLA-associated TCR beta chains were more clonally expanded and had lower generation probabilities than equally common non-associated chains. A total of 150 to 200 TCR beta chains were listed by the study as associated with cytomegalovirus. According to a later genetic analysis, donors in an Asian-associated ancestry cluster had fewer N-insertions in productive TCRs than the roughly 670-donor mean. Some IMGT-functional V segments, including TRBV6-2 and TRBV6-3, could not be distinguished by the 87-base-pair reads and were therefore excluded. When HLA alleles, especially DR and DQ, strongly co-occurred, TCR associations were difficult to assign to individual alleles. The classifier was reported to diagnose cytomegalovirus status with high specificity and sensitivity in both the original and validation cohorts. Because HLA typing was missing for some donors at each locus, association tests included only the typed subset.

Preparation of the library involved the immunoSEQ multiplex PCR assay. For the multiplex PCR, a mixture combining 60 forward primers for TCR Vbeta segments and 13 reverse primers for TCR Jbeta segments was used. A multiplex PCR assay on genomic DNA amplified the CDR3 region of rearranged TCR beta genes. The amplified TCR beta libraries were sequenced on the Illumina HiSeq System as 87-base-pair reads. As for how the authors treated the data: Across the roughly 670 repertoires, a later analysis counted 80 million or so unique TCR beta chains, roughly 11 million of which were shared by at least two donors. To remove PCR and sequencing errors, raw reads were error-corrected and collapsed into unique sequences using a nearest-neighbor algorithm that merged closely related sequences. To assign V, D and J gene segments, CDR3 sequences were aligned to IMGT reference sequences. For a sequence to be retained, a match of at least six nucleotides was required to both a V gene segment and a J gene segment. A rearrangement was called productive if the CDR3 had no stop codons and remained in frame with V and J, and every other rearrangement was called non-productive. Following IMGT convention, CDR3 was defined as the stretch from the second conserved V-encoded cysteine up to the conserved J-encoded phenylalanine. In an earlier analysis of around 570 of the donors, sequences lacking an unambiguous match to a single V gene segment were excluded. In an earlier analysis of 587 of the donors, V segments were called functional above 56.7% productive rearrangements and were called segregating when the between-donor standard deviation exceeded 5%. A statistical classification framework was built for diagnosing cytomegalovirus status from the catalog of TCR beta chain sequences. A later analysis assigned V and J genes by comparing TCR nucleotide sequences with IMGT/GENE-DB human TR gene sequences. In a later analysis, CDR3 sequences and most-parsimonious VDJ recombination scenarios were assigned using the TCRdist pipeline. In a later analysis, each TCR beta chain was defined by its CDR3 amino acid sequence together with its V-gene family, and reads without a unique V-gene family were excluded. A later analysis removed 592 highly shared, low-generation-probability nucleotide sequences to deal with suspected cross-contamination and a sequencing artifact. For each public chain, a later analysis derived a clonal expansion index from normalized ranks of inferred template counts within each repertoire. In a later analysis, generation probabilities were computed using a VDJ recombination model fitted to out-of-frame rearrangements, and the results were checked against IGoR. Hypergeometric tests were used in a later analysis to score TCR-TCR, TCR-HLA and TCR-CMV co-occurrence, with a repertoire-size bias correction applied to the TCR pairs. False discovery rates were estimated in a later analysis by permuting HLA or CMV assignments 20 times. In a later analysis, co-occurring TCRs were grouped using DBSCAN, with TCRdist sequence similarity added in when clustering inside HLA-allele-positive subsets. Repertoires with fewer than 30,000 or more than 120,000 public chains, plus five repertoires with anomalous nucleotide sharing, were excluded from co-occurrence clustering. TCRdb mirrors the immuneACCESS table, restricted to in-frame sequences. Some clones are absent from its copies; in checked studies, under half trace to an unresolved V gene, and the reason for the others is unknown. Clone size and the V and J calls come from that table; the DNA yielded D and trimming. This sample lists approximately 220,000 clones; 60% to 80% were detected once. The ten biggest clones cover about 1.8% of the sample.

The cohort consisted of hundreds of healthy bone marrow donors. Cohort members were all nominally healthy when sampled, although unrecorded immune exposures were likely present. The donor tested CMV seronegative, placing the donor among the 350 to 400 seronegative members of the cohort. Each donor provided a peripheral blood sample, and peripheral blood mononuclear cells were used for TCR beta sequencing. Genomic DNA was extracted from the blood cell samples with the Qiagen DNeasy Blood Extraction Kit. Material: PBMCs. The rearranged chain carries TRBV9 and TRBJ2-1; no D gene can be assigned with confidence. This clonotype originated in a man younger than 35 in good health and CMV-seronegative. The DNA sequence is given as TGTGCCAGCAGCGTAGGGGCATCGAGCTCCTACAATGAGCAGTTCTTC. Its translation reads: CASSVGASSSYNEQFF.